These T cell receptor beta chains were read from a single sample in a study of control samples from healthy donors and cancer patients. Assay: immunoSEQ multiplex PCR; the TCRdb copy retains only in-frame clones and omits some. In the table there are about 52,000 clones, 90% to 95% of which are singletons. The sample comprised blood. These receptor sequences come from a man aged 30 to 45 in good health. Each CDR3 is given with its conserved first and last residue. Fields, in order: V gene, J gene, clone size, D gene, CDR3 DNA, CDR3 protein. A D gene is named only where the DNA matches it firmly. Rows give clone size only sometimes, using once, few, many, or a class for an expanded clone.

TRBV10-2	TRBJ2-5	NA	TRBD2	TGCGCCAGCAGGGCGGGAGGAACGGGGGAGACCCAGTACTTC	CASRAGGTGETQYF
TRBV5-5	TRBJ2-7	NA	TRBD1	TGTGCCAGCAGCTTGGTGGACAGGGGAGTCGAGCAGTACTTC	CASSLVDRGVEQYF
TRBV5-5	TRBJ1-3	once	NA	TGTGCCAGCATGTTGTCCGGGAAGGGAAACACCATATATTTT	CASMLSGKGNTIYF
TRBV10-1	TRBJ2-2	NA	NA	TGCGCCAGGACTAGTGAGAACACCGGGGAGCTGTTTTTT	CARTSENTGELFF
TRBV6-5	TRBJ2-7	NA	TRBD1	TGTGCCAGCAGTATAACCGGGACAGCGGTCTACGAGCAGTACTTC	CASSITGTAVYEQYF
TRBV9	TRBJ2-2	NA	TRBD2	TGTGCCAGCAGCGTAGCCCTAGCGGGAATCGGGGAGCTGTTTTTT	CASSVALAGIGELFF
TRBV11-1	TRBJ2-5	NA	NA	TGTGCCAGCAGCTTAGTGCTTCAAGAGACCCAGTACTTC	CASSLVLQETQYF
TRBV7-9	TRBJ1-4	NA	NA	TGTGCCTCCCGGTGGGATTCTAATGAAAAACTGTTTTTT	CASRWDSNEKLFF
TRBV7-2	TRBJ1-1	NA	NA	TGTGCCAGCAGCTTAGGGGCCAGGGGCACTGAAGCTTTCTTT	CASSLGARGTEAFF
TRBV10-3	TRBJ2-5	NA	NA	TGTGCCATCAGACAGGGCCAAGAGACCCAGTACTTC	CAIRQGQETQYF
TRBV28	TRBJ2-5	NA	TRBD1	TGTGCCAGCAGAATCCGGGGACAGAAAGAGACCCAGTACTTC	CASRIRGQKETQYF
TRBV6-1	TRBJ2-1	few	TRBD2	TGTGCCAGCAGTGAAGAAGCGGGGGACAACAATGAGCAGTTCTTC	CASSEEAGDNNEQFF
TRBV6-4	TRBJ2-1	NA	TRBD2	TGTGCCAGCAGTGACTCTGCTAGCGGGTACAATGAGCAGTTCTTC	CASSDSASGYNEQFF
TRBV2	TRBJ2-7	once	TRBD2	TGTGCCAGCACCCCATCCGCCAGCGGGGTCTACGAGCAGTACTTC	CASTPSASGVYEQYF
TRBV27	TRBJ2-5	NA	TRBD2	TGTGCCAGCAGTTTTTTCAGCGGGAGAGGGGAGACCCAGTACTTC	CASSFFSGRGETQYF
TRBV13	TRBJ2-7	NA	NA	TGTGCCAGCAGCCCCCTGGCCGCCTACGAGCAGTACTTC	CASSPLAAYEQYF
TRBV18	TRBJ2-3	NA	NA	TGTGCCAGCTCACCACGGCCCACAGATACGCAGTATTTT	CASSPRPTDTQYF
TRBV5-1	TRBJ2-5	NA	TRBD1	TGCGCCAGCAGCAAACTGGGACAGTCCCAAGAGACCCAGTACTTC	CASSKLGQSQETQYF
TRBV5-1	TRBJ1-2	NA	NA	TGCGCCAGCAGCTTGGACCCACCTCGGGGCTACACCTTC	CASSLDPPRGYTF
TRBV5-1	TRBJ2-1	NA	NA	TGCGCCAGCAGCCTTGACTCCTACAATGAGCAGTTCTTC	CASSLDSYNEQFF
TRBV30	TRBJ2-7	NA	TRBD1	TGTGCCTGGACCCGGGACAGCGACTCCTACGAGCAGTACTTC	CAWTRDSDSYEQYF
TRBV5-1	TRBJ2-3	NA	NA	TGCGCCAGCAGCTTGCAGTCGGAAGAAGATACGCAGTATTTT	CASSLQSEEDTQYF
TRBV5-1	TRBJ2-7	NA	NA	TGCGCCAGCAGCTTGGCCTCTTTGGAAGAGCAGTACTTC	CASSLASLEEQYF
TRBV7-9	TRBJ2-1	NA	TRBD2	TGTGCCAGCAGCCCCCTCTTCTTGCGTCGGGGGGATGAGCAGTTCTTC	CASSPLFLRRGDEQFF
TRBV7-9	TRBJ2-3	NA	NA	TGTGCCAGCAGCTTAACGACTAGCACAGATACGCAGTATTTT	CASSLTTSTDTQYF
TRBV6-1	TRBJ2-3	NA	TRBD2	TGTGCCAGCAGTGAAGTGGGGGGGTTCACAGATACGCAGTATTTT	CASSEVGGFTDTQYF
TRBV5-1	TRBJ2-2	NA	NA	TGCGCCAGCTCCGGGGGGACAACGAACACCGGGGAGCTGTTTTTT	CASSGGTTNTGELFF
TRBV5-1	TRBJ2-1	few	NA	TGCGCCAGCAGCGTACAGGGGGGGTCCTACAATGAGCAGTTCTTC	CASSVQGGSYNEQFF
TRBV27	TRBJ1-2	NA	NA	TGTGCCAGCAGTTTATCGGGGTGGGGGGGGAACTATGGCTACACCTTC	CASSLSGWGGNYGYTF
TRBV9	TRBJ1-1	NA	TRBD1	TGTGCCAGCAGCGGACAGGGTCACACTGAAGCTTTCTTT	CASSGQGHTEAFF
TRBV5-4	TRBJ2-7	NA	TRBD1	TGTGCCAGCAGCCTTACAGGGGGCCCGGTCCAGTACTTC	CASSLTGGPVQYF
TRBV7-2	TRBJ2-7	NA	TRBD2	TGTGCCAGCAGCTTAGGGGTTAGCGGGAGGTCGTCCTACGAGCAGTACTTC	CASSLGVSGRSSYEQYF
TRBV7-8	TRBJ1-6	NA	NA	TGTGCCAGCAGCTTAGCGCTCGCGGGTTCACCCCTCCACTTT	CASSLALAGSPLHF
TRBV5-5	TRBJ1-2	NA	NA	TGTGCCAGCAGCTTGATTAACAGGGAAGATGGCTACACCTTC	CASSLINREDGYTF
TRBV29-1	TRBJ1-5	NA	TRBD1	TGCAGCGTTACGACAGGGGGCAAGAATCAGCCCCAGCATTTT	CSVTTGGKNQPQHF
TRBV12-3/TRBV12-4	TRBJ2-7	NA	NA	TGTGCCAGCAGTCTAGGGGGCGAGCAGTACTTC	CASSLGGEQYF
TRBV27	TRBJ2-7	NA	TRBD1	TGTGCCAGCAGAGCCGGGACAGGTGGCGGCGAGCAGTACTTC	CASRAGTGGGEQYF
TRBV5-1	TRBJ1-4	NA	NA	TGCGCCAGCAGCTTGGCGGCAGGGAAGGTTGAGGGTGAAAAACTGTTTTTT	CASSLAAGKVEGEKLFF
TRBV24-1	TRBJ2-7	NA	NA	TGTGCCACCAGTGATAGAGGGCCAGCCTACGAGCAGTACTTC	CATSDRGPAYEQYF
TRBV27	TRBJ1-2	NA	NA	TGTGCCAGCAGCCCCGGTCCGGCGGCCTATGGCTACACCTTC	CASSPGPAAYGYTF
TRBV3-1/TRBV3-2	TRBJ2-1	NA	TRBD2	TGTGCCAGCAGCCTCAGGACTAGCGGGGGTACGCGTTTAGGGCAGTTCTTC	CASSLRTSGGTRLGQFF
TRBV28	TRBJ2-7	NA	TRBD1	TGTGCCAGCAGTTTAATCCAGGGGGAGTCCGAGCAGTACTTC	CASSLIQGESEQYF
TRBV29-1	TRBJ1-2	NA	TRBD1	TGCAGCGTTGATCGACAGGGAAAAGGCCTTAACTATGGCTACACCTTC	CSVDRQGKGLNYGYTF
TRBV19	TRBJ2-1	NA	NA	TGTGCCAGTAGTATGGAGAATGAGCAGTTCTTC	CASSMENEQFF
TRBV20-1	TRBJ1-1	NA	NA	TGCAGTGCTAGGAGGGGGTTAGAAGCTTTCTTT	CSARRGLEAFF
TRBV28	TRBJ2-1	NA	NA	TGTGCCAGCATTGGCGGATCCTACAATGAGCAGTTCTTC	CASIGGSYNEQFF
TRBV5-5	TRBJ1-5	NA	NA	TGTGCCAGCAGCTTGGGGACAGTGAGCAATCAGCCCCAGCATTTT	CASSLGTVSNQPQHF
TRBV6-5	TRBJ2-3	NA	TRBD2	TGTGCCAGCGGAAGGACTAGCGGGAGTGCAGATACGCAGTATTTT	CASGRTSGSADTQYF
TRBV13	TRBJ1-1	NA	NA	TGTGCCAGCAGCTTTAACAGGGTTAACACTGAAGCTTTCTTT	CASSFNRVNTEAFF
TRBV7-8	TRBJ2-7	NA	NA	TGTGCCAGCAGCTTAATCCGGGACGGCTACTACGAGCAGTACTTC	CASSLIRDGYYEQYF
TRBV15	TRBJ1-6	NA	NA	TGTGCCACCAGCAGAGATACCGGGTTCTATAATTCACCCCTCCACTTT	CATSRDTGFYNSPLHF
TRBV11-3	TRBJ2-7	NA	NA	TGTGCCAGCAGCTTAGGGGGGCCACCCTACGAGCAGTACTTC	CASSLGGPPYEQYF